This T cell receptor beta chain was identified during a study of beta chain features in type 1 diabetes. Germline V gives CDR1 SGHTA, CDR2 FQGTGA. Losses at the gene ends were 5 bases for V and 5 bases for J; bases not matched to a gene: 4. The CDR3 runs 13 residues. Every bit of the isolated RNA underwent reverse transcription, so sequencing read expressed TCRB transcripts. Method: immunoSEQ multiplex PCR; TCRdb's copy keeps in-frame clones and lacks some. The sample yields 500,000 to 700,000 clones, roughly a sixth seen once. This TCR was recovered from a man between 18 and 29 years old in good health. The sequenced material came from naive CD4+ T cells from blood. The genes are TRBV7-3 and TRBJ2-5; 8 nucleotides match TRBD1. The CDR3 DNA follows: TGTGCCAGCAGCCGACAGGGGTTGGAGACCCAGTACTTC. Translation gives CASSRQGLETQYF.